This T cell receptor (beta chain) was documented in a study of Graves' ophthalmopathy and Graves' hyperthyroidism. Findings and limits, study-wide: Detection in blood was also observed for most expanded thyroid clonotypes above 0.001 frequency.

Details on this clonotype: Its antigen is undetermined. Relative to the germline gene, one junction end is altered; a read error may explain this.

A follow-up of 18 months without ophthalmopathy meant that hyperthyroidism was stable. Hyperthyroidism patients had new diagnoses, durations under 2 months, and ages of 18 to 65. For repertoire sequencing, the TCR beta CDR3 regions were amplified from RNA transcripts. After a first-round RT-PCR with HTBI primers, a second-round multiplex PCR was run. MiXCR, run by TCRdb on the multiplex PCR reads, gives a single entry per CDR3 protein. The sample has about 620,000 distinct CDR3 sequences, 22% seen once. This CDR3 has 14 residues. The germline V gene encodes CDR1 PRHDT and CDR2 FYEKMQ (reference sequence).

The V call is TRBV13, the J call TRBJ1-6; 7 nucleotides line up with TRBD1. Source material: peripheral blood. The receptor was derived from a young woman with stable Graves' hyperthyroidism. Some clones in this sample may be carry-over from other donors' samples. Written as DNA, the CDR3 is TGTGCCAGCAGCTTAAGGGGGCTTAATTCACCCTTCCACTTT. It translates to CASSLRGLNSPFHF. The full variable domain, completed using reference TRBV13 and TRBJ1-6, is AAGVIQSPRHLIKEKRETATLKCYPIPRHDTVYWYQQGPGQDPQFLISFYEKMQSDKGSIPDRFSAQQFSDYHSELNMSSLELGDSALYFCASSLRGLNSPFHFGNGTRLTVT.